The 23 T cell receptor beta chains given below trace back to one sample, sequenced in a study of T-cell reconstitution after alpha-beta-depleted transplantation in children. It was with unique molecular identifiers that the TCRbeta library was prepared. TCRdb recomputed calls from the PCR reads with MiXCR, one row per CDR3 protein. Found here are about 78,000 distinct CDR3 sequences, roughly 15% of them singletons; the top ten hold roughly 30%. The starting material was PBMCs, mostly from graft donor cells, obtained 180 days after TCRalphabeta/CD19-depleted stem cell transplant. Source of these receptors: a male patient aged 2 to 9 who had a stem cell transplant for acute lymphoblastic leukemia, so the T cells may come from the graft donor.

This clonotype was counted between two and nine times. This chain joins TRBV4-2 and TRBJ1-1, with a weak D call TRBD1 (5 bases). CDR3 length: 14 amino acids. V was cut by 0 bases and J by 6 bases, with 11 bases left in between. Germline V CDR1 and CDR2: LGHNA, YNFKEQ. This CDR3 is CASSQDRGTAEAFF. The CDR3 DNA reads TGTGCCAGCAGCCAAGATCGTGGGACGGCTGAAGCTTTCTTT.

This clonotype was observed a few times. The chain employs TRBV5-1 and TRBJ2-1; the match to TRBD1 covers 9 bases. The CDR3 has 18 residues. J was trimmed by 0 bases and V by 2 bases; bases with no gene match: 9. Germline V lookup: CDR1 SGHRS, CDR2 YFSETQ. The CDR3 sequence: CASSLTGGFSFSYNEQFF. The CDR3, as DNA: TGCGCCAGCAGCTTAACAGGGGGCTTTTCTTTCTCCTACAATGAGCAGTTCTTC.

There are a few counts of this clonotype. The V gene is TRBV5-1, the J gene TRBJ2-3, with a tentative D call TRBD2 (5 bases). Trimming took 4 bases from V and 2 from J, leaving 11 bases between them. The CDR3 extends over 14 amino acids. Germline values: CDR1 SGHRS, CDR2 YFSETQ. For the CDR3, the DNA is TGCGCCAGCAGCCTTGGGAGAGACACAGATACGCAGTATTTT. It translates to CASSLGRDTDTQYF.

This clonotype showed up just a few times. The chain employs TRBV11-3 and TRBJ2-7; 7 bases fit TRBD1. Germline CDR1 is SGHNT and CDR2 is YENEEA. With 1 base clipped from V and 0 bases from J, the junction kept 3 bases outside the gene matches. The CDR3 length is 15 residues. The CDR3 here is CASSLGGTASYEQYF. The CDR3 region has the DNA TGTGCCAGCAGCTTAGGAGGGACAGCCTCCTACGAGCAGTACTTC.

The chain joins TRBV11-2 to TRBJ1-2; possibly TRBD1 for D (6 bases). CDR1 is SGHAT and CDR2 is FQNNGV in the germline V gene. The CDR3 contains 17 residues. V lost 2 bases and J lost 2, with 18 bases in between. The CDR3 sequence: CASSLFQDSRLNYGYTF. In DNA form, the CDR3 reads TGTGCCAGCAGCTTATTCCAGGACAGCCGCCTGAACTATGGCTACACCTTC.

This clonotype has a single count. This chain connects TRBV5-7 to TRBJ2-6; TRBD1 is a possible D gene (5 bases). TRBV5-7 is assigned to the ORF class and has an uncertain function. V lost 9 bases, J lost 0 bases, and 22 bases lay in between. The CDR3 has 18 residues. CDR3 residues: CAMSPGRTQYSGANVLTF. In DNA form, the CDR3 reads TGTGCCATGAGCCCCGGGCGGACACAGTACTCTGGGGCCAACGTCCTGACTTTC.

The CDR3 spells CSAAGTSGRAYEQYF. CDR3 coding DNA: TGCAGCGCCGCCGGGACTAGCGGGAGGGCCTACGAGCAGTACTTC. The chain employs TRBV29-1 and TRBJ2-7; 16 bases match TRBD2. This CDR3 region has 15 residues. J gave up 2 bases and V 7 bases, and 5 bases lay outside the gene matches. CDR1 is SQVTM and CDR2 is ANQGSEA in the germline V gene.

V and J are TRBV20-1 and TRBJ2-7; 10 positions agree with TRBD1. The CDR3 runs 15 residues. Germline assignment: CDR1 DFQATT and CDR2 SNEGSKA (reference sequence). J gave up 5 bases and V 4 bases, and 11 bases lay outside the gene matches. The CDR3 region is CSAIIVRDRGNEQYF. CDR3 sequence (DNA): TGCAGTGCTATTATTGTTAGGGACAGGGGTAACGAGCAGTACTTC.

The rearrangement uses TRBV29-1 and TRBJ2-2; 8 bases are a match to TRBD1. V shed 6 bases and J 5 bases; nucleotides not matched to a gene: 8. The CDR3 runs to 14 residues. Germline CDR1 SQVTM, CDR2 ANQGSEA. The DNA for the CDR3 is TGCAGCGTCCAGGGGGCTCAGGGAACCGGGGAGCTGTTTTTT. It yields the protein CSVQGAQGTGELFF.

The chain joins TRBV28 to TRBJ1-6; TRBD1 might be the D (6 bases). Germline V gives CDR1 MDHEN, CDR2 SYDVKM. Trimming stripped 1 base from V and 3 bases from J, with 10 bases between. The CDR3 covers 16 residues. The CDR3 DNA sequence: TGTGCCAGCAGTTTATACAGGGATCTCTATAATTCACCCCTCCACTTT. Translating gives CASSLYRDLYNSPLHF.

In this sample, this clonotype turned up a few times. This chain uses TRBV20-1 with TRBJ2-7; TRBD2 might be the D (6 bases). Germline V gene data show CDR1 as DFQATT and CDR2 as SNEGSKA (reference sequence). V was cut by 5 bases and J by 4 bases, with 15 bases left in between. The CDR3 consists of 13 residues. The CDR3 region has the DNA TGCAGTGCTTATGCGGGACTCGAGTACGAGCAGTACTTC. This encodes CSAYAGLEYEQYF.

This clonotype has more than one count but fewer than ten. The V gene is TRBV20-1, the J gene TRBJ2-7; 8 bases match TRBD2. The trim removed 6 bases at V and 0 bases at J, leaving 10 bases unmatched. The CDR3 runs 15 residues. The germline V gene has CDR1 DFQATT and CDR2 SNEGSKA (reference sequence). The chain's CDR3 is CSAAGGSWSSYEQYF. As DNA, the CDR3 is TGCAGTGCCGCGGGGGGCTCTTGGAGCTCCTACGAGCAGTACTTC.

There are many counts of this clonotype. The CDR3 coding sequence is TGTGCCAGCAGCTACGGGACAGGGGCCGAGACCCAGTACTTC. This sequence encodes CASSYGTGAETQYF. This chain links TRBV6-2 or TRBV6-3 with TRBJ2-5; TRBD1 matches 10 bases. This CDR3 has 14 residues. CDR1 and CDR2 from the germline V gene are MNHEY and SVGEGT. Trimming removed 6 bases from V and 5 bases from J; junction bases left unmatched: 6.

There are a few counts of this clonotype. This chain connects TRBV20-1 to TRBJ2-1, with 10 bases identical to TRBD2. Germline values: CDR1 DFQATT, CDR2 SNEGSKA (reference sequence). The length of the CDR3 is 14 residues. After removal of 5 bases from V and 8 bases from J, the junction contained 9 bases not matched to a gene. The CDR3 DNA reads TGCAGTGCTTGTCCGGGACTAGCGTACGATGAGCAGTTCTTC. Its protein is CSACPGLAYDEQFF.

This clonotype has just a few counts. The rearrangement links TRBV7-9 to TRBJ2-7; D ambiguous. Germline V gene data show CDR1 as SEHNR and CDR2 as FQNEAQ (reference sequence). Trimming left V 6 bases short and J 4 bases short, with 10 bases between. CDR3 size: 12 residues. The CDR3 DNA reads as TGTGCCAGCAGTCCTCTCTGGTACGAGCAGTACTTC. This codes for CASSPLWYEQYF.

This clonotype was seen at least ten times. This chain uses TRBV29-1 with TRBJ1-1; TRBD1 aligns across 7 bases. V trimming: 7 bases; J trimming: 1 base; junction bases outside the gene matches: 0. The CDR3 is 11 amino acids. The germline V gene has CDR1 SQVTM and CDR2 ANQGSEA. The CDR3 sequence: CSGTGNTEAFF. The DNA of the CDR3 is TGCAGCGGGACAGGGAACACTGAAGCTTTCTTT.

This clonotype has just a few counts. The V and J genes are TRBV5-1 and TRBJ2-2; D ambiguous. CDR1 is SGHRS, CDR2 YFSETQ, per germline. V was cut by 7 bases and J by 2 bases, with 12 bases left in between. The CDR3 has 14 amino acids. The CDR3 loop reads CASCRQGNTGELFF. In nucleotides, the CDR3 is TGCGCCAGCTGCCGACAAGGAAACACCGGGGAGCTGTTTTTT.

On this clonotype: A single base separates this from a much larger clone, so it may be a read error. The chain joins TRBV5-1 to TRBJ2-1; 7 nucleotides agree with TRBD2. Germline V lookup: CDR1 SGHRS, CDR2 YFSETQ. The CDR3 has 15 residues. The CDR3, as DNA: TGCGCCAGCAGCTATCCTAGCGGAGCTTACAATGAGCATTTCTTC. Translation gives CASSYPSGAYNEHFF.

This clonotype was seen ten or more times. The rearrangement joins TRBV9 to TRBJ1-2, with D unresolved. Trimming took off 4 bases at V and 8 bases at J, with 9 bases between the two ends. There are 11 residues in the CDR3. The germline CDR1 and CDR2 sequences are SGDLS and YYNGEE. Here the CDR3 DNA reads TGTGCCAGCAGCCTAAACGCAGGCTACACCTTC. Translation: CASSLNAGYTF.

The chain joins TRBV5-1 to TRBJ2-3, with 8 positions matching TRBD1. Looked up from germline, CDR1 is SGHRS and CDR2 is YFSETQ. The CDR3 sequence is 17 residues long. Trimming at V came to 4 bases and at J to 0 bases, leaving 10 bases not matched to a gene. CDR3 protein: CASSNWDRRYSTDTQYF. CDR3 bases: TGCGCCAGCAGCAACTGGGACAGGCGATATAGCACAGATACGCAGTATTTT.

The rearrangement joins TRBV20-1 to TRBJ2-7; 14 nucleotides match TRBD2. The J segment lost 5 bases and the V segment lost 7 bases, leaving 7 bases of the junction unmatched. This CDR3 contains 14 residues. The V gene's germline CDR1 is DFQATT and CDR2 SNEGSKA (reference sequence). This CDR3 is CSVGTSGRKNEQYF. CDR3 DNA: TGCAGTGTTGGGACTAGCGGGAGAAAAAACGAGCAGTACTTC.

This clonotype has ten or more counts. This chain joins TRBV12-3 or TRBV12-4 and TRBJ1-1, with a tentative D call TRBD1 (5 bases). The CDR3 contains 16 residues. The germline V and J ends were trimmed by 3 bases and 0 bases, with 14 bases remaining between them. In DNA form, the CDR3 reads TGTGCCAGCAGTTTTGACAGTTACAAAATGAACACTGAAGCTTTCTTT. This encodes CASSFDSYKMNTEAFF.

In this sample, this clonotype turned up many times. This chain connects TRBV9 to TRBJ1-1; the D is unclear. The germline CDR1 and CDR2 sequences are SGDLS and YYNGEE. Trimming left V 4 bases short and J 1 base short, with 8 bases between. The CDR3 has 13 amino acids. DNA of the CDR3: TGTGCCAGCAGCCTCACGCAGAACACTGAAGCTTTCTTT. Protein sequence: CASSLTQNTEAFF.